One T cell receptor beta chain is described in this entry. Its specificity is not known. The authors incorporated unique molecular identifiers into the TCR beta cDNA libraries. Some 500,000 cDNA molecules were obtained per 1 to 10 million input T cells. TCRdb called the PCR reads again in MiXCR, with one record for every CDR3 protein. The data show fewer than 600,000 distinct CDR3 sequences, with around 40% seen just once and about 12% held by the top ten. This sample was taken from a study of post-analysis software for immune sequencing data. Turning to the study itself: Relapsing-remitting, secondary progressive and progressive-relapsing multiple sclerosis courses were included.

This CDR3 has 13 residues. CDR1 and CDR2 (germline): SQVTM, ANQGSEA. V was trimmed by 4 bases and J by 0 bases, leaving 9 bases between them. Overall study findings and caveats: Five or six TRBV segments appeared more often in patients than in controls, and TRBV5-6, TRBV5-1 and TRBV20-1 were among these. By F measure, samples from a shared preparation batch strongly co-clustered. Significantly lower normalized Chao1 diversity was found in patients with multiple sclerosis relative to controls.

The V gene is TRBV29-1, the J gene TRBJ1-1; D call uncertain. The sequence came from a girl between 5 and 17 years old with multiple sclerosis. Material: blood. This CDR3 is CSVGGRMNTEAFF. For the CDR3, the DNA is TGCAGCGTTGGGGGAAGGATGAACACTGAAGCTTTCTTT.